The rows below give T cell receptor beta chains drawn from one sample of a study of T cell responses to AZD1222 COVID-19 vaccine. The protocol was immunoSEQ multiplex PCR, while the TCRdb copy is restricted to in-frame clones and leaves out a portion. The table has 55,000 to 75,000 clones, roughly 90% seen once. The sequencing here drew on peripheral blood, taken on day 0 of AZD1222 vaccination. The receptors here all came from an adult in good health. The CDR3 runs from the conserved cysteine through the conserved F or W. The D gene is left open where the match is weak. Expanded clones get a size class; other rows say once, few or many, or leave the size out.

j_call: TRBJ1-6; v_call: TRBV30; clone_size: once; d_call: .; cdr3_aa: CAWSGQHNSPLHF; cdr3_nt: TGTGCCTGGTCGGGGCAGCATAATTCACCCCTCCACTTT
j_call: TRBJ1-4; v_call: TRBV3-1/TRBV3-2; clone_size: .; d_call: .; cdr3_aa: CASSQEGGTSRGEKLFF; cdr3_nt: TGTGCCAGCAGCCAAGAAGGGGGGACATCACGAGGTGAAAAACTGTTTTTT
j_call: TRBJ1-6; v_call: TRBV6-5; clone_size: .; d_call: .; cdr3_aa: CASSAQGSRSPLHF; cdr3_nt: TGTGCCAGCAGCGCACAGGGCTCTAGATCACCCCTCCACTTT
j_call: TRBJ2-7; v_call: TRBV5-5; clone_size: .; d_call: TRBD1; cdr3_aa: CASSLTGQAYEQYF; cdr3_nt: TGTGCCAGCAGCTTGACCGGACAGGCCTACGAGCAGTACTTC
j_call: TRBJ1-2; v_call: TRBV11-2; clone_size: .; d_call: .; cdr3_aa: CASSLERGAYGYTF; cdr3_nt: TGTGCCAGCAGCTTAGAGCGGGGGGCCTATGGCTACACCTTC
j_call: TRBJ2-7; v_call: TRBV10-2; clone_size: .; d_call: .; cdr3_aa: CASSTGNEQYF; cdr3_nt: TGCGCCAGCAGTACAGGGAACGAGCAGTACTTC
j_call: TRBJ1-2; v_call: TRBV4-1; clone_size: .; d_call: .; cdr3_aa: CASSHELGTIYGYTF; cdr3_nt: TGCGCCAGCAGCCATGAACTCGGGACAATCTATGGCTACACCTTC
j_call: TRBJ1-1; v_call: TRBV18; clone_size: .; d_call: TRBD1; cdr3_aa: CASSQSTGSNTEAFF; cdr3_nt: TGTGCCAGCTCACAGTCGACAGGGTCAAACACTGAAGCTTTCTTT
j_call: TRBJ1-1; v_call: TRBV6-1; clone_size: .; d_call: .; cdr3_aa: CASSERGGTEAFF; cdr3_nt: TGTGCCAGCAGTGAACGGGGGGGCACTGAAGCTTTCTTT
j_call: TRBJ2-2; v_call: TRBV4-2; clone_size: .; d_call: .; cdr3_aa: CASSQEVGVLANTGELFF; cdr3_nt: TGTGCCAGCAGCCAAGAAGTGGGGGTCCTCGCGAACACCGGGGAGCTGTTTTTT
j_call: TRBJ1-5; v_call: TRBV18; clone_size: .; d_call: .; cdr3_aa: CASSPASNQPQHF; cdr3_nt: TGTGCCAGCTCACCGGCCAGCAATCAGCCCCAGCATTTT
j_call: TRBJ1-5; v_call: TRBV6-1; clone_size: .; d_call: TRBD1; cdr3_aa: CASSEPRTGVGNQPQHF; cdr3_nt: TGTGCCAGCAGTGAACCCCGGACAGGGGTTGGCAATCAGCCCCAGCATTTT
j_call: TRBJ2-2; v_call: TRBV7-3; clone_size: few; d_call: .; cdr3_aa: CASSLRVNGELFF; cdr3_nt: TGTGCCAGCAGCTTAAGAGTGAACGGGGAGCTGTTTTTT
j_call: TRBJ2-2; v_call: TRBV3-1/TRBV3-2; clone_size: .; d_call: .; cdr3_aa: CASSHMTVTGELFF; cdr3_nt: TGTGCCAGCAGCCACATGACAGTAACCGGGGAGCTGTTTTTT
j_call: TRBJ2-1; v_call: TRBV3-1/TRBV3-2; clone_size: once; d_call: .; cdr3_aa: CASRIQGRNEQFF; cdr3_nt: TGTGCCAGCAGAATACAGGGGAGGAATGAGCAGTTCTTC
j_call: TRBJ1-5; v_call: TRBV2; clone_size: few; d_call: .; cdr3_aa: CASKRGGAITQPQHF; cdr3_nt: TGTGCCAGCAAGCGCGGGGGGGCGATTACGCAGCCCCAGCATTTT
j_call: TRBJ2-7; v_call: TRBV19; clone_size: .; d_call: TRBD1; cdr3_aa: CASSTRQGDYEQYF; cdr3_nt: TGTGCCAGTAGTACTCGACAGGGTGACTACGAGCAGTACTTC
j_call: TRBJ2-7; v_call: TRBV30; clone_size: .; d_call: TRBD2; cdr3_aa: CAWGTSGRYEQYF; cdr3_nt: TGTGCCTGGGGGACTAGCGGACGCTACGAGCAGTACTTC
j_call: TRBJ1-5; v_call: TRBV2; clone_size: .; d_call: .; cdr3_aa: CASRNRVQPQHF; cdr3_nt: TGTGCCAGCAGGAATAGGGTTCAGCCCCAGCATTTT
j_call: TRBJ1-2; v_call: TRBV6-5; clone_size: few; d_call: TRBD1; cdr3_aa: CASSPQTGYYGYTF; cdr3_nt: TGTGCCAGCAGTCCCCAGACAGGGTACTATGGCTACACCTTC
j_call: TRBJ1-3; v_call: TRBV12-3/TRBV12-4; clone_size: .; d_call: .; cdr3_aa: CASSPGDTIYF; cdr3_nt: TGTGCCAGCTCTCCGGGGGACACCATATATTTT
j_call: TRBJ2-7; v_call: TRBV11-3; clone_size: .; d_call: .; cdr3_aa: CASSSTGRQYF; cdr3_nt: TGTGCCAGCAGCTCTACAGGGAGGCAGTACTTC
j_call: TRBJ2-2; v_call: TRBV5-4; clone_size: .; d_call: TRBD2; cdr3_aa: CASSLGLAGGDGELFF; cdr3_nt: TGTGCCAGCAGCCTGGGACTAGCGGGGGGAGACGGGGAGCTGTTTTTT
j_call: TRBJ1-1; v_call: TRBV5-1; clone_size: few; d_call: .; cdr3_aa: CASSLLMNTEAFF; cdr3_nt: TGCGCCAGCAGCTTGCTAATGAACACTGAAGCTTTCTTT
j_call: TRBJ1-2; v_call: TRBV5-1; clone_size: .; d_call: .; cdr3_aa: CASSLGQDSDGYTF; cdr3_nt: TGCGCCAGCAGCTTGGGACAGGACTCCGATGGCTACACCTTC